The clone carrying this T cell receptor (beta chain) was seen many times. The data belong to a study of blood T cells in healthy people across ages. It was with a sample-barcoded 5' primer and a J-beta primer mix that a second PCR of roughly 7 to 12 cycles was run. TCRdb called the 5' RACE reads again in MiXCR, with one record for every CDR3 protein. The data show 800,000 or so distinct CDR3 sequences, with about 25% seen just once and 3% to 4% held by the top ten. The V gene's germline CDR1 is SQVTM and CDR2 ANQGSEA. The CDR3 is 11 amino acids. Trimming shortened V by 3 bases and J by 5 bases, and 7 bases separated the two germline ends. The same sample was also used in a study of T cells of mothers and their children.

Sequenced sample: blood. This receptor was identified in a boy between 5 and 17 years old in good health. The rearrangement uses TRBV29-1 and TRBJ2-5; no clear D gene. As DNA, the CDR3 is TGCAGCGTTGAGGTCGGGGAGACCCAGTACTTC. Translated: CSVEVGETQYF. The full variable domain, with the rest looked up from reference TRBV29-1 and TRBJ2-5, is SAVISQKPSRDICQRGTSLTIQCQVDSQVTMMFWYRQQPGQSLTLIATANQGSEATYESGFVIDKFPISRPNLTFSTLTVSNMSPEDSSIYLCSVEVGETQYFGPGTRLLVL.